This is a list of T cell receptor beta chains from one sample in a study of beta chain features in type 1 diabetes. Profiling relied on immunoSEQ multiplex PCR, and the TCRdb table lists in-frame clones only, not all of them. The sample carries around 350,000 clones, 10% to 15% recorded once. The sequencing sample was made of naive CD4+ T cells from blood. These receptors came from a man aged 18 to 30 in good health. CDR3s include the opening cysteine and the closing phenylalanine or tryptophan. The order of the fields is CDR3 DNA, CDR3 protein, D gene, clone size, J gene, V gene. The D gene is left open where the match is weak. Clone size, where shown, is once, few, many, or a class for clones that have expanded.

TGCGCCAGCGGCTTCTGGGGAGAAACGAACACCGGGGAGCTGTTTTTT | CASGFWGETNTGELFF | . | . | TRBJ2-2 | TRBV4-1
TGTGCCAGCAGGACTAGCGGGAGAGTCAATGAGCAGTTCTTC | CASRTSGRVNEQFF | TRBD2 | . | TRBJ2-1 | TRBV28
TGTGCCAGCAGCAAAGATGGACAGGGAGGCTATGGCTACACCTTC | CASSKDGQGGYGYTF | TRBD1 | . | TRBJ1-2 | TRBV9
TGTGCCAGCAGTCCCTACAGGGTGAACGAGCAGTACTTC | CASSPYRVNEQYF | . | . | TRBJ2-7 | TRBV28
TGTGCCAGCAGGATGGTTACGACAGACCCCTACGAGCAGTACTTC | CASRMVTTDPYEQYF | . | few | TRBJ2-7 | TRBV6-1
TGTGCCAGCAGCGTAGGAGCTAGCGGGGGGGTAGGCACAGATACGCAGTATTTT | CASSVGASGGVGTDTQYF | TRBD2 | few | TRBJ2-3 | TRBV9
TGTGCCAGCAGCCAGAAGGTATTAGCGGGGGGTACGAACACCGGGGAGCTGTTTTTT | CASSQKVLAGGTNTGELFF | TRBD2 | few | TRBJ2-2 | TRBV9
TGTGCCAGCAGCCCGTCCGGGACAGGGCCCCCGGGCAATGAGCAGTTCTTC | CASSPSGTGPPGNEQFF | TRBD1 | . | TRBJ2-1 | TRBV4-2
TGTGCCATCCAAGGGGGGGGGCCTGACCAGCCCCAGCATTTT | CAIQGGGPDQPQHF | . | . | TRBJ1-5 | TRBV10-3
TGTGCCAGCAGACCCAGAGCTGTGACTAGCGGATCCTACGAGCAGTACTTC | CASRPRAVTSGSYEQYF | TRBD2 | few | TRBJ2-7 | TRBV28
TGTGCCAGCAGCCATGGGTGGTCAGGGGCAGGAGAGACCCAGTACTTC | CASSHGWSGAGETQYF | . | few | TRBJ2-5 | TRBV4-2
TGTGCCAGCAGCGTAGCTTCACAGTTATATGGCTACACCTTC | CASSVASQLYGYTF | . | few | TRBJ1-2 | TRBV9
TGCGCCAGCAGCTTTCTGGCAGGGGAGAGCTACGAGCAGTACTTC | CASSFLAGESYEQYF | . | . | TRBJ2-7 | TRBV5-1
TGTGCCTGGAGTCGACTAGCGGGGCCTGGGGAGACCCAGTACTTC | CAWSRLAGPGETQYF | TRBD2 | . | TRBJ2-5 | TRBV30
TGTGCCAGCAGTTACTTCCCGGACAGGGACTATGGCTACACCTTC | CASSYFPDRDYGYTF | TRBD1 | few | TRBJ1-2 | TRBV27
TGTGCCAGAGGGGGACCGCAACGAGAGGGGGCGCAGTATTTT | CARGGPQREGAQYF | . | few | TRBJ2-3 | TRBV7-2
TGTGCCAGCAGCTTAGTCCGAGCGGGAGGGCCCTCAGGTGAGCAGTTCTTC | CASSLVRAGGPSGEQFF | TRBD2 | few | TRBJ2-1 | TRBV11-2
TGTGCCTGGACCCTCAACCACGGGGGAAACTATGGCTACACCTTC | CAWTLNHGGNYGYTF | . | few | TRBJ1-2 | TRBV30
TGTGCCAGCACCCCCTTTGGGGGGGACACTGAAGCTTTCTTT | CASTPFGGDTEAFF | . | . | TRBJ1-1 | TRBV7-6
TGTGCCAGCAGCGCTGGGGACTCGAGCTCCTACGAGCAGTACTTC | CASSAGDSSSYEQYF | . | . | TRBJ2-7 | TRBV28
TGCGCCAGCAGCTTGGTTAGCGGGGATGGCTACACCTTC | CASSLVSGDGYTF | . | few | TRBJ1-2 | TRBV5-1
TGTGCCAGCAGTTTATCTGGACTACCCAACACAGATACGCAGTATTTT | CASSLSGLPNTDTQYF | . | few | TRBJ2-3 | TRBV27